Presented here are 30 T cell receptor delta chains from one specimen sequenced in a study of γδ T cells in repeated Plasmodium falciparum infection. Bulk repertoires came from Vgamma9/Vdelta2+ or Vdelta2-negative gammadelta T cells flow-sorted from PBMC. TCRdb re-analyzed the multiplex PCR reads via CATT. The data contain around 49,000 delta-chain clones, roughly 2% of them singletons. Input material: gamma-delta T cells from blood. These receptors were obtained from a pool of human donors (malaria-infected and uninfected, not separated).

A few counts support this clone. A read error likely explains this, since a far larger clone differs by one base. Other DNA sequences in this specimen translate into the identical CDR3. The J gene has no call, while the V gene is TRDV1; no check of the table's D call, TRDD3, against the DNA was made. Germline CDR1 reads TSWWSYY; CDR2 reads QGS. The CDR3 loop spans 25 amino acids. The CDR3 nucleotides read TGTGCTCTTGGGCGTCGTAGGCCTTTCCTAATGTTGGTTACTGGGGGACCGCTGTACACCGATAAACTAATCTTT. This translates into CALGRRRPFLMLVTGGPLYTDKLIF.

This clone was detected only a few times. With a far larger clone one base away, a read error is the likely cause. The same CDR3 also results from other DNA sequences found in this sample. The chain combines TRDV3 with TRDJ1; TRDD3 agrees at 7 bases. Matching the DNA to germline supplied the J gene, which TCRdb does not give. The CDR3 has 24 residues. Germline V lookup: CDR1 TVYSNPD, CDR2 GDNSRS (reference sequence). In nucleotides, the CDR3 is TGTGCCTTTTACCACCACTTTTCAAGGGCACGACAGACGGGGGATGGATGGAACACTGATAAACTCATCTTT. Protein sequence: CAFYHHFSRARQTGDGWNTDKLIF.

Concerning this clone itself: The protein given by TCRdb reflects a much larger clone and differs at residue 12 from this DNA's translation, likely from a read error; the protein shown is the DNA's translation. The V gene corresponds to TRDV1; no J gene was called. Germline-derived CDR1 and CDR2 are TSWWSYY and QGS. The CDR3 contains 14 residues. The CDR3 loop is CALGDCFPLYKPIF. The CDR3 coding sequence is TGTGCTCTTGGGGATTGTTTTCCCCTCTATAAACCCATCTTT.

The sample holds a few counts of this clone. The TCRdb protein, from a much larger clone, departs from this DNA's translation at residue 4, likely by read error; the protein shown derives from the DNA. In the same sample, other DNA sequences code for this CDR3. The chain uses TRDV3 and TRDJ1, with 9 bases fitting TRDD3. Assignment of the J gene here rests on matching the DNA to germline, because TCRdb gives none. The CDR3 spans 14 residues. The germline gives CDR1 TVYSNPD, CDR2 GDNSRS (reference sequence). The ends lost 5 bases at V and 2 bases at J; junction bases unmatched: 9. The CDR3, as DNA: TGTGCCGAGACTTCGCTGGGGGATACCGATAAACTCATCTTT. This encodes CAETSLGDTDKLIF.

This clone was seen a few times. A read error likely explains why the TCRdb protein, taken from a much larger clone, differs from this DNA's translation at residue 14; the protein shown is translated from the DNA. This chain connects TRDV2 to TRDJ1; 9 bases align to TRDD3. The J gene was not available in TCRdb and was assigned here by matching the DNA to germline segments. This CDR3 spans 21 amino acids. V lost 3 bases, J lost 2 bases, and 24 bases stayed unmatched. Per germline, CDR1 GEAIGNYY and CDR2 EKD. The CDR3, as DNA: TGTGCCTGTGACCCGGTCAGGGCCGGCTGGGGGATGCCGGGGGGGACCGATAAACTCATCTTT. It specifies CACDPVRAGWGMPGGTDKLIF.

For this clone: The protein in TCRdb stems from a much larger clone and differs at residue 4 from this DNA's translation, likely a read error; here the protein is translated from the DNA. The CDR3 is CACGRLGDDGKLIF. CDR3 sequence (DNA): TGTGCCTGTGGAAGACTGGGGGATGACGGTAAACTCATCTTT. This chain joins TRDV2 and TRDJ1, with 10 bases that match TRDD3. TCRdb leaves out the J gene; it was filled in here by matching the DNA to germline. J was trimmed by 7 bases and V by 5 bases; bases with no gene match: 9. CDR3 length equals 14 residues. CDR1 and CDR2 from the germline V gene are GEAIGNYY and EKD.

This clone occurred many times. The rearrangement links TRDV1 to TRDJ2; TRDD3 is a possible D gene (9 bases). Trimming removed 3 bases at V and 0 bases at J, with 38 bases between. The CDR3 consists of 25 residues. Germline V CDR1 and CDR2: TSWWSYY, QGS. CDR3 sequence reads: CALGDHCYFLLRTGGVPALTAQLFF. In DNA, the CDR3 is TGTGCTCTTGGGGACCATTGTTACTTCCTACTCCGTACTGGGGGAGTCCCAGCTTTGACAGCACAACTCTTCTTT.

A remark on this clone: TCRdb attributes to this sequence the protein of a much larger clone, which differs from the DNA translation at residue 13; a read error is likely, and the protein displayed is translated from the DNA. The chain couples TRDV1 to TRDJ1; D is ambiguous. This CDR3 has 16 residues. Germline V gene sequence: CDR1 TSWWSYY, CDR2 QGS. DNA of the CDR3: TGTGCTCTTGGGGAATCTCTCCTGGCCCCCACCGATAGACTCATCTTT. This sequence encodes CALGESLLAPTDRLIF.

This clone was recorded at least ten times. For this DNA, TCRdb reports the protein of a much larger clone, which diverges at residue 6, most likely from a read error; the protein presented here is translated directly from the DNA. CDR3 region: CACDTASGGYSGYTDKLIF. In DNA form, the CDR3 reads TGTGCCTGTGACACCGCTTCTGGGGGATACTCCGGGTACACCGATAAACTCATCTTT. V and J are TRDV2 and TRDJ1; TRDD3 matches at 11 bases. The trim removed 0 bases at V and 0 bases at J, leaving 11 bases unmatched. The CDR3 covers 19 residues. The germline V gene encodes CDR1 GEAIGNYY and CDR2 EKD.

Concerning this clone itself: A far larger clone is one nucleotide away, so this likely arose from a read error. Other DNA sequences from this sample encode an identical CDR3 as well. The rearrangement uses TRDV2 and TRDJ1, with D uncertain. TCRdb carries no J gene annotation; the J gene was assigned here by matching the DNA with germline. This CDR3 contains 15 residues. Germline V gene data show CDR1 as GEAIGNYY and CDR2 as EKD. Trimming took 0 bases from V and 2 from J, leaving 12 bases between them. Here the CDR3 DNA reads TGTGCCTGTGACACCCTAATACAAAGAACCGATAAACTCATCTTT. Its translation is CACDTLIQRTDKLIF.

This clone was observed many times. The protein that TCRdb holds for this DNA derives from a much larger clone and differs from the translated DNA at residue 15, which likely indicates a read error; the protein shown here is translated from the DNA. The rearrangement uses TRDV2 and TRDJ1; TRDD3 matches 7 bases. TCRdb gives no J gene; it was assigned here by matching the DNA to germline. This CDR3 has 18 residues. Germline V gene lookup returns CDR1 GEAIGNYY and CDR2 EKD. The CDR3 nucleotides are TGTGCCTGTGACACAGAAGGATACGCGGGGTTGTACACCGATGAACTCATCTTT. Amino acid sequence: CACDTEGYAGLYTDELIF.

At least ten counts were recorded for this clone. The chain uses TRDV2 and TRDJ1; D gene unclear. CDR3 size: 21 residues. The V end was cut by 2 bases, the J end by 0 bases, with 30 bases between. The germline V gene encodes CDR1 GEAIGNYY and CDR2 EKD. The CDR3 bases are TGTGCCTGTGACAAATTAGGATCCGGGTTAACTACTGAGGGAAACACCGATAAACTCATCTTT. Encoded protein: CACDKLGSGLTTEGNTDKLIF.

As regards this clone: A far larger clone is off by one base, so a read error is likely. Different DNA sequences within this sample yield the same CDR3. J is TRDJ2 and V is TRDV1; the match to TRDD3 covers 10 bases. The J gene was missing in TCRdb and was found by matching the end of the DNA to germline. V gave up 4 bases and J gave up 6 bases; unmatched junction bases: 35. The CDR3 spans 25 residues. Looked up from germline, CDR1 is TSWWSYY and CDR2 is QGS. CDR3 sequence reads: CALGAPFFPYTQRTGGYDGAAQLFF. In DNA, the CDR3 is TGTGCTCTTGGGGCCCCATTTTTCCCCTACACCCAACGTACCGGGGGATACGACGGGGCAGCACAACTCTTCTTT.

This clone has just a few counts. This likely traces to a read error, being one base from a far larger clone. The chain has TRDV1 and TRDJ1; 12 positions match TRDD3. TCRdb carries no J gene annotation; the J gene was assigned here by matching the DNA with germline. The germline V gene encodes CDR1 TSWWSYY and CDR2 QGS. The CDR3 sequence is 23 residues long. Trimming at V came to 3 bases and at J to 0 bases, leaving 23 bases not matched to a gene. The chain's CDR3 is CALGEPSLPLRNWGILNTDKLIF. The CDR3 bases are TGTGCTCTTGGGGAGCCAAGTCTTCCTTTGCGGAACTGGGGGATACTCAACACCGATAAACTCATCTTT.

This clone was detected a few times. TCRdb's listed protein matches a much larger clone and diverges from this DNA's translation at residue 11, likely through a read error; the protein shown comes from the DNA. This chain links TRDV2 with TRDJ1; 9 nucleotides match TRDD3. The J gene is not listed in TCRdb, so it was assigned here from a DNA match to germline. The V segment lost 4 bases and the J segment 3 bases; nucleotides outside the gene matches: 11. Per germline, CDR1 GEAIGNYY and CDR2 EKD. The CDR3 runs 16 residues. CDR3: CACDLLGDGYADKLIF. The CDR3, as DNA: TGTGCCTGTGATCTCCTGGGGGATGGGTACGCCGATAAACTCATCTTT.

This clone appeared a few times. A read error is likely here: a far larger clone is one base away. Other nucleotide sequences in the sample specify the same CDR3. The V gene is TRDV2, but the J gene lacks a call; TRDD3, the table's D call, was not compared with the DNA. The CDR3 spans 16 residues. Germline CDR1 and CDR2: GEAIGNYY and EKD. The CDR3 reads CACDTVGDGDTDKLIF. CDR3 in DNA: TGTGCCTGTGACACCGTGGGGGACGGGGACACCGATAAACTCATTTTT.

In the case of this clone: The TCRdb protein, from a much larger clone, departs from this DNA's translation at residue 12, likely by read error; the protein shown derives from the DNA. The rearrangement joins TRDV3 to TRDJ1; 13 bases match TRDD3. Matching the DNA to germline supplied the J gene, which TCRdb does not give. There are 24 residues in the CDR3. Germline V gene lookup returns CDR1 TVYSNPD and CDR2 GDNSRS (reference sequence). V lost 0 bases to trimming and J lost 0 bases; unmatched junction nucleotides: 28. CDR3 bases: TGTGCCTTTAGCTACCCTTCCTACTTAGGGGATATACTGGGGGATACGCTGTACACCGATAAACTCATCTTT. This translates into CAFSYPSYLGDILGDTLYTDKLIF.

This clone occurred many times. This may arise from a read error, as a much more abundant clone is one base away. The CDR3, as DNA: TGTGCCTTTGAGACTTGGCCTTCCGCCTATAGTGGGGGATACGTCGCCGATAAACTCATCTTT. Translated: CAFETWPSAYSGGYVADKLIF. The chain carries TRDV3 and TRDJ1, with 11 bases that match TRDD3. The germline V gene has CDR1 TVYSNPD and CDR2 GDNSRS (reference sequence). The CDR3 extends over 21 amino acids. With 2 bases clipped from V and 3 bases from J, the junction kept 26 bases outside the gene matches. Drawing the rest from reference TRDV3 and TRDJ1, the complete variable domain is CDKVTQSSPDQTVASGSEVVLLCTYDTVYSNPDLFWYRIRPDYSFQFVFYGDNSRSEGADFTQGRFSVKHILTQKAFHLVISPVRTEDSATYYCAFETWPSAYSGGYVADKLIFGKGTRVTVEP.

This clone was seen a few times. This sequence is one base from a far larger clone and is likely a read error. The sample carries other DNA sequences with the same CDR3. The chain joins TRDV1 to TRDJ1, with TRDD2 as a possible D gene (8 bases). TCRdb records no J gene; here it was assigned by comparing the DNA to germline. CDR3 length: 29 residues. Looked up from germline, CDR1 is TSWWSYY and CDR2 is QGS. CDR3 sequence: CALGELDTYSSYKWIYWGSRTKKTDKLIF. The DNA of the CDR3 is TGTGCTCTCGGGGAACTTGACACCTACTCTTCCTACAAGTGGATTTACTGGGGATCCCGTACAAAAAAAACCGATAAACTCATCTTT.

This clone showed up many times. The mismatch at residue 13 between this DNA's translation and the TCRdb protein of a much larger clone likely reflects a read error; the protein shown is translated from the DNA. The V and J genes are TRDV3 and TRDJ1; D gene uncertain. The V gene's germline CDR1 is TVYSNPD and CDR2 GDNSRS (reference sequence). There are 14 residues in the CDR3. DNA for the CDR3: TGTGCCTTTACGTATCCCCAATACACCGATAAACTCACCTTT. This translates into CAFTYPQYTDKLTF.

This clone was picked up a small number of times. The protein held in TCRdb is that of a much larger clone and does not match this DNA's translation at residue 10, likely because of a read error; the protein shown is translated from the DNA. The chain has TRAV36/DV7 and TRDJ1; 9 bases match TRDD3. Here the J gene was assigned by germline matching of the DNA, as TCRdb has none. V lost 4 bases and J lost 3; bases outside the gene matches: 10. The CDR3 is 15 residues long. Germline V gene lookup returns CDR1 VTNFRS and CDR2 LTSSGIE (reference sequence). The CDR3 region has the DNA TGTGCTGTGTGGACTGGGGGACGGTACGCCGATAAACTCATCTTT. Its translation: CAVWTGGRYADKLIF.

Turning to this clone: The protein in TCRdb stems from a much larger clone and differs at residue 10 from this DNA's translation, likely a read error; here the protein is translated from the DNA. The genes are TRDV1 and TRDJ4, with D perhaps matching TRDD2 or TRDD3 (5 bases each). TCRdb does not report a J gene; here it was assigned by matching the DNA to germline references. Germline V gene data show CDR1 as TSWWSYY and CDR2 as QGS. There are 20 residues in the CDR3. Trimming shortened V by 3 bases and J by 2 bases, and 31 bases separated the two germline ends. CDR3 sequence (DNA): TGTGCTCTTGGGGATCCTCATTTTCCTCCCTCGTACTGGCCCGTTAGACCCCTGATCTTT. As protein: CALGDPHFPPSYWPVRPLIF.

This clone showed up just a few times. The likely explanation is a read error, given a far larger clone one base away. The identical CDR3 is also encoded by other nucleotide sequences in the sample. CDR3 sequence reads: CALGSGGYEDDKLIF. CDR3 bases: TGTGCTCTTGGTTCTGGGGGATACGAAGACGATAAACTAATCTTT. The chain couples TRDV1 to TRDJ1; 12 bases are shared with TRDD3. This CDR3 is built from 15 residues. The germline gives CDR1 TSWWSYY, CDR2 QGS.

This clone was counted between two and nine times. At one end the junction does not follow the germline gene, possibly because of a read error. The gene calls are TRDV1 and TRDJ1, with 9 nucleotides matching TRDD3. The CDR3 has 21 amino acids. From germline, CDR1 is TSWWSYY and CDR2 QGS. The CDR3 loop reads CALGDFTFSAVLGDYTDRLIF. CDR3 sequence (DNA): TGTGCTCTTGGGGACTTTACTTTTTCCGCGGTGCTGGGGGATTACACCGATAGACTCATCTTT.

Concerning this clone itself: The protein TCRdb gives is from a much larger clone and does not agree with this DNA's translation at residue 3, likely a read error; the protein shown here comes from the DNA. The rearrangement joins TRDV1 to TRDJ1; 13 bases match TRDD3. TCRdb carries no J gene annotation; the J gene was assigned here by matching the DNA with germline. The CDR3 runs to 25 residues. The germline V gene encodes CDR1 TSWWSYY and CDR2 QGS. CDR3 in amino acids: CAIGELVPKGLILGDTPVCTDKLIF. In DNA, the CDR3 is TGTGCTATTGGGGAACTAGTTCCTAAGGGGCTTATACTGGGGGATACGCCCGTTTGCACCGATAAACTCATCTTT.

This clone occurred a few times. TCRdb's entry gives the protein of a much larger clone, which mismatches this DNA's translation at residue 6, likely from a read error; the protein reported here is translated from the DNA. The V gene is TRDV1, the J gene TRDJ1; D is perhaps TRDD3 (6 bases). The J gene, left out of TCRdb, was set here by checking the DNA against germline. Germline assignment: CDR1 TSWWSYY and CDR2 QGS. V lost 4 bases, J lost 0 bases, and 24 bases lay in between. The CDR3 runs 19 residues. The CDR3 DNA reads TGTGCTCTTGGGGTAGCCGCGACCCGGGGGACAAGATACACCGATAAACTCATCTTT. Translated, it gives CALGVAATRGTRYTDKLIF.

Remarks on this clone: The TCRdb protein, from a much larger clone, departs from this DNA's translation at residue 25, likely by read error; the protein shown derives from the DNA. The J gene is uncalled and the V gene is TRDV1; TRDD3 was called by the table and not checked on the DNA. Germline lookup yields CDR1 TSWWSYY and CDR2 QGS. This CDR3 has 26 residues. CDR3 coding DNA: TGTGCTCTTGGGGAACTAGTCCACCAGAACTTCCTACGTGATGGGGGATACTTCTCGTACACCGATAAACTCACCTTT. This sequence encodes CALGELVHQNFLRDGGYFSYTDKLTF.

Remarks on this clone: The TCRdb protein, from a much larger clone, departs from this DNA's translation at residue 4, likely by read error; the protein shown derives from the DNA. The chain combines TRDV1 with TRDJ1, with 8 bases fitting TRDD3. CDR3 length: 20 amino acids. In germline, CDR1 is TSWWSYY, CDR2 QGS. CDR3 sequence (DNA): TGTGCTCTTAGGGAACTACGACCAACATGGGGATACTGGTACACCGATAAACTCATCTTT. Encoded protein: CALRELRPTWGYWYTDKLIF.

Remarks on this clone: TCRdb's protein, taken from a much larger clone, differs from this DNA's translation at residue 8, likely owing to a read error; the protein displayed comes from the DNA. The rearrangement links TRAV29/DV5 to TRDJ1, with D unresolved. Assignment of the J gene here rests on matching the DNA to germline, because TCRdb gives none. V lost 0 bases, J lost 1 base, and 10 bases lay in between. This CDR3 is built from 14 residues. Germline lookup yields CDR1 NSMFDY and CDR2 ISSIKDK. Here the CDR3 DNA reads TGTGCAGCAAGCGCGAGTATGTGCACCGATAAACTCATCTTT. Amino acids: CAASASMCTDKLIF.

This clone occurred many times. For this DNA, TCRdb reports the protein of a much larger clone, which diverges at residue 21, most likely from a read error; the protein presented here is translated directly from the DNA. The rearrangement uses TRDV2 and TRDJ1; 7 nucleotides match TRDD3. In germline, CDR1 is GEAIGNYY, CDR2 EKD. The CDR3 has 22 amino acids. The CDR3 region has the DNA TGTGCCTGTGACACACAACGGCTCATGGAGGCACCGACTGGGGAAGGTACCGATAAACTCACCTTT. Its protein product is CACDTQRLMEAPTGEGTDKLTF.